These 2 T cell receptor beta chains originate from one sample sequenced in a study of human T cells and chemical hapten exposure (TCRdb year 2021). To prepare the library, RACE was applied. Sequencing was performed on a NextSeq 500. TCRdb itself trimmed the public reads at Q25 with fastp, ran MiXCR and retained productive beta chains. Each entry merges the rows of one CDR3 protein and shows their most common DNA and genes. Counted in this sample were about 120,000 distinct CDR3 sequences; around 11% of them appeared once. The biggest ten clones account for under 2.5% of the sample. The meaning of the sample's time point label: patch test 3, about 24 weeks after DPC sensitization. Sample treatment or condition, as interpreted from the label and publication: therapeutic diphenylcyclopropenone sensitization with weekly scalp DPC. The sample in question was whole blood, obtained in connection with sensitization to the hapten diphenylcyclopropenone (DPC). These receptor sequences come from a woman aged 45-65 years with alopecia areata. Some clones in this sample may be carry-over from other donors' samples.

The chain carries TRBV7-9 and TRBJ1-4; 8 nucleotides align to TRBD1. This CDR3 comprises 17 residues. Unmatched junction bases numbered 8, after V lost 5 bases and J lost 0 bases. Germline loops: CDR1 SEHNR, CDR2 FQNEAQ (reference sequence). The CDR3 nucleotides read TGTGCCAGCAGCGCGACAGGGGCCCTCTCAACTAATGAAAAACTGTTTTTT. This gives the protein CASSATGALSTNEKLFF.

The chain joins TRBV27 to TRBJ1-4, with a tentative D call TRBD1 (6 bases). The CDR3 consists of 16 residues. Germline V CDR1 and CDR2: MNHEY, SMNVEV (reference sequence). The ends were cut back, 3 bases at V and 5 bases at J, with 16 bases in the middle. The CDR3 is CASSFTPTGKNEKLFF. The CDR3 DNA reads TGTGCCAGCAGTTTCACCCCGACAGGAAAAAATGAAAAACTGTTTTTT.